The 12 T cell receptor beta chains given below trace back to one sample, sequenced in a study of T cell responses to AZD1222 COVID-19 vaccine. Clones were sequenced by immunoSEQ multiplex PCR, and TCRdb holds only the in-frame ones, with some missing. The table lists 190,000 or so clones, 88% of them singletons, with roughly 27% in the top ten. The material sequenced was peripheral blood, taken 28 days after the second AZD1222 dose. The receptors here all came from an adult who received the AZD1222 COVID-19 vaccine.

This clone was seen just once. The J gene is TRBJ2-7, the V gene TRBV19; 11 bases line up with TRBD1. Germline values: CDR1 LNHDA, CDR2 SQIVND (reference sequence). This CDR3 region has 16 residues. Trimming took 5 bases from V and 2 from J; bases not matched to a gene: 8. CDR3 region: CASSPRTGGKAYEQYF. DNA for the CDR3: TGTGCCAGTAGTCCCCGGACAGGGGGCAAAGCCTACGAGCAGTACTTC.

V usage is TRBV4-3 and J usage is TRBJ2-2; D is unclear. V lost 0 bases and J 1 base, leaving 6 bases between the germline ends. The CDR3 loop spans 15 amino acids. Germline values: CDR1 LGHNA, CDR2 YSLEER. As DNA, the CDR3 is TGCGCCAGCAGCCAAGATTACCGGAACACCGGGGAGCTGTTTTTT. Its translation is CASSQDYRNTGELFF.

This clone was picked up one time. The V call is TRBV20-1, the J call TRBJ1-5, with 7 bases matching TRBD1. In germline, CDR1 is DFQATT, CDR2 SNEGSKA (reference sequence). The CDR3 sequence is 16 residues long. With V trimmed by 3 bases and J by 4 bases, 12 bases remained unmatched. In DNA, the CDR3 is TGCAGTGCTAGTCACACGACAGGGCGGGAGAATCAGCCCCAGCATTTT. Amino acid sequence: CSASHTTGRENQPQHF.

V gene TRBV30 combines with J gene TRBJ1-4, with D perhaps TRBD1 (5 bases). The CDR3 runs to 16 residues. V shed 2 bases and J shed 0 bases, with 13 bases lying between them. From germline, CDR1 is GTSNPN and CDR2 SVGIG (reference sequence). CDR3 protein: CAWSSGGTATNEKLFF. CDR3 bases: TGTGCCTGGAGTTCGGGGGGAACCGCAACTAATGAAAAACTGTTTTTT. The variable domain in full, with the rest retrieved from reference TRBV30 and TRBJ1-4, is SQTIHQWPATLVQPVGSPLSLECTVEGTSNPNLYWYRQAAGRGLQLLFYSVGIGQISSEVPQNLSASRPQDRQFILSSKKLLLSDSGFYLCAWSSGGTATNEKLFFGSGTQLSVL.

The genes are TRBV6-1 and TRBJ1-3, with D unclear. Germline-derived CDR1 and CDR2 are MNHNS and SASEGT. This CDR3 spans 13 amino acids. V was trimmed by 3 bases and J by 3 bases, leaving 6 bases between them. CDR3 bases: TGTGCCAGCAGTGACGGGTTTGGAAACACCATATATTTT. This gives the protein CASSDGFGNTIYF.

The chain is built from TRBV11-2 and TRBJ1-4; D call uncertain. Germline CDR1 SGHAT, CDR2 FQNNGV. The V gene lost 3 bases and the J gene lost 4 bases, with 12 bases spanning the gap. The CDR3 is 15 amino acids. The CDR3 sequence is CASSLPGPGNEKLFF. The CDR3 nucleotides read TGTGCCAGCAGCTTGCCGGGCCCGGGTAATGAAAAACTGTTTTTT.

DNA of the CDR3: TGTGCCAGTAGTATAGTGGCACCGGGAAGCGACTCACCCCTCCACTTT. It encodes CASSIVAPGSDSPLHF. The gene calls are TRBV19 and TRBJ1-6, with D unresolved. The CDR3 has 16 amino acids. Trimming shortened V by 1 base and J by 10 bases, and 17 bases separated the two germline ends. Germline CDR1 LNHDA, CDR2 SQIVND (reference sequence).

The genes are TRBV4-3 and TRBJ2-3; 12 positions match TRBD2. The germline CDR1 and CDR2 sequences are LGHNA and YSLEER. Trimming cost V 3 bases and J 5 bases; bases outside gene matches: 3. CDR3 length equals 15 residues. CDR3 amino acids: CASSQATSGRDTQYF. In DNA form, the CDR3 reads TGCGCCAGCAGCCAGGCGACTAGCGGGAGAGATACGCAGTATTTT.

This chain connects TRBV7-9 to TRBJ1-4; D is possibly TRBD1 (6 bases). V was trimmed by 5 bases and J by 7 bases, leaving 20 bases between them. CDR1 and CDR2 from the germline V gene are SEHNR and FQNEAQ (reference sequence). CDR3 length equals 16 residues. This CDR3 is CASSPSAGGAGEKLFF. CDR3 nucleotides: TGTGCCAGCAGCCCCTCAGCCGGGGGGGCAGGTGAAAAACTGTTTTTT.

The chain recombines TRBV7-9 with TRBJ2-3; D ambiguous. With 2 bases removed from V and 4 bases from J, the gap between germline ends came to 13 bases. CDR3 length equals 15 residues. CDR1 and CDR2 from the germline V gene are SEHNR and FQNEAQ (reference sequence). CDR3: CASSLRARPSDTQYF. For the CDR3, the DNA is TGTGCCAGCAGCTTAAGGGCGAGGCCATCAGATACGCAGTATTTT.

The CDR3 coding sequence is TGTGCCAGCAGTTTATACAGCACCTACGAGCAGTACTTC. Residues: CASSLYSTYEQYF. The chain couples TRBV12-3 or TRBV12-4 to TRBJ2-7; D is uncertain. The CDR3 has 13 amino acids. Deletions cut 2 bases from V and 2 bases from J, with 7 bases between.

The count of this clone is one. J is TRBJ2-3 and V is TRBV11-2; D is unclear. Germline values: CDR1 SGHAT, CDR2 FQNNGV. The CDR3 has 13 amino acids. V was trimmed by 5 bases and J by 2 bases, leaving 8 bases between them. The CDR3 region is CASSPDHTDTQYF. The CDR3 coding sequence is TGTGCCAGCAGCCCAGACCACACAGATACGCAGTATTTT.